The sequence of this T cell receptor (beta chain) was determined in a study of cytomegalovirus exposure and HLA in healthy donors. About the research overall: Some 85 million unique TCRs from HLA-typed donors were held in an early data release. Study-level points and caveats: Sequencing likely caused a cluster of highly shared sequence variants. The authors listed around 150 TCR beta chains as cytomegalovirus-associated.

Whereas donors were nominally healthy upon sampling, unrecorded immune exposures were probable. V shed 3 bases, J shed 1 base, and the junction held 2 bases outside the gene matches. Germline CDR1 reads SEHNR; CDR2 reads FQNEAQ (reference sequence). The CDR3 has 14 residues. It was with 60 Vbeta and 13 Jbeta primers that the PCR ran. Sequencing was performed with immunoSEQ multiplex PCR; in TCRdb, only in-frame clones are kept and a portion is missing. This sample has 120,000 or so clones, with 74% found just once. About this clone itself: What it binds is not known.

V is TRBV7-9 and J is TRBJ2-5; TRBD1 matches at 7 bases. This clonotype was sampled from a man aged 35 to 55 in good health and CMV-seropositive. Sequences were obtained from PBMCs. The chain's CDR3 is CASSFGDSQETQYF. CDR3 DNA: TGTGCCAGCAGCTTTGGGGACAGCCAAGAGACCCAGTACTTC.